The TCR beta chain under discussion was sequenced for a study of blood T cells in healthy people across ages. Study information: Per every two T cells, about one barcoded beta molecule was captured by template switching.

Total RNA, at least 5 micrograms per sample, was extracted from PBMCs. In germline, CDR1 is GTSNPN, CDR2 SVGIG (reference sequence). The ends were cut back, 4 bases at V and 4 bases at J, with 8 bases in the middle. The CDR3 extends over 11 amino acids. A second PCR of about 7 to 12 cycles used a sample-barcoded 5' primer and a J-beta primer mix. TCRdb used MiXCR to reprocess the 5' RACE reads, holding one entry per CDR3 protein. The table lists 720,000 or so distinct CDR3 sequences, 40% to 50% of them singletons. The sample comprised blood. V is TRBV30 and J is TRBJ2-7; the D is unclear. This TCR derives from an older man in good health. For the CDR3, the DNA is TGTGCCTGGAAGGGTACATACGAGCAGTACTTC. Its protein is CAWKGTYEQYF.